The source of this T cell receptor beta chain is a study of early T cells in non-severe SARS-CoV-2 infection. This clonotype was found a few times. CDR3 length: 16 residues. CDR1 is SNHLY and CDR2 is FYNNEI in the germline V gene. V shed 3 bases, J shed 4 bases, and the junction held 8 bases outside the gene matches. In TCRdb, the 5' RACE reads were re-called with MiXCR into one record per CDR3 protein. This repertoire shows just under 85,000 distinct CDR3 sequences, about 10% found once; its top ten account for over 7%. Sequences were derived from whole blood, sampled at baseline. This chain uses TRBV2 with TRBJ2-1; 8 bases line up with TRBD2. The clonotype was recovered from an adult who was a healthcare worker with PCR-confirmed SARS-CoV-2 infection or an uninfected control (not recorded which). CDR3 sequence: CASSDFRREVYNEQFF. The CDR3 DNA sequence: TGTGCCAGCAGTGATTTTCGGCGGGAGGTATACAATGAGCAGTTCTTC.